This entry concerns a single T cell receptor beta chain. Its antigen is currently unknown. As it was prepared, the TCRbeta library received unique molecular identifiers. TCRdb re-called the PCR reads with MiXCR, one entry per CDR3 protein. The sample contains 250,000 or so distinct CDR3 sequences, 20% to 30% of which appear only once. This sample was taken from a study of T-cell reconstitution after alpha-beta-depleted transplantation in children. Study-wide findings and caveats: Surviving recipient T cells and thymic progenitors accounted for the high day-60 TCRbeta diversity observed in some patients. At the one-year point after transplant, T-cell counts and TCRbeta diversity were found to come mostly from T cells that had been newly produced. Expanded clones from the graft, numbering several hundred, reportedly supplied alpha-beta T cells about two months after transplant.

Germline V gene data show CDR1 as DFQATT and CDR2 as SNEGSKA (reference sequence). The CDR3 loop spans 14 amino acids. J lost 4 bases, V lost 5 bases, and 10 bases had no gene match. The origin of this receptor is a female patient aged 2-15 years who had a stem cell transplant for congenital amegakaryocytic thrombocytopenia, so the T cells may come from the graft donor. The sequences come from PBMCs, mostly from graft donor cells, collected 360 days after TCRalphabeta/CD19-depleted stem cell transplant. The chain combines TRBV20-1 with TRBJ1-2; 7 bases are a match to TRBD1. Written as DNA, the CDR3 is TGCAGTGCTGCAATGTCGAGACAGGGCTATGGCTACACCTTC. Residues: CSAAMSRQGYGYTF.